This T cell receptor (beta chain) was sequenced for a study of blood T cell repertoires in COVID-19. Study information: The cDNA or gDNA used as material had been derived from T cells, B-cell-depleted T cells, or PBMCs.

How the authors handled the data: Amplification of reference gene primers was used by the study to estimate nucleated cell counts. Data came from immunoSEQ multiplex PCR; TCRdb stores just in-frame clones and leaves some out. The V and J calls and clone size were taken over from that table, and D and trimming were inferred from the DNA. The repertoire holds about 280,000 clones, more than 70% seen once, with around 10% in the top ten. This clone has just a few counts. Sequenced material: peripheral blood. This TCR came from a woman younger than 45 with COVID-19, enrolled during active disease.

The CDR3 nucleotides are TGTGCCAGTAGTACCCGGTCCAACTATGGCTACACCTTC. It is translated as CASSTRSNYGYTF. This sequence joins TRBV19 and TRBJ1-2; D unclear. Germline loops: CDR1 LNHDA, CDR2 SQIVND (reference sequence). Trimming stripped 4 bases from V and 2 bases from J, with 8 bases between. CDR3 length equals 13 residues.